These T cell receptor beta chains were read from a single sample in a study of T cell changes during pregnancy in multiple sclerosis. Profiled with immunoSEQ multiplex PCR; TCRdb holds only in-frame clones, not every one. Of 42,000 or so clones listed, about 94% are singletons. The source material was CD8+ T cells from peripheral blood mononuclear cells, sampled in the third trimester of pregnancy. These TCRs come from a female donor with multiple sclerosis, enrolled in a pregnancy study. CDR3s include the opening cysteine and the closing phenylalanine or tryptophan. Each record gives: D gene, V gene, J gene, clone size, CDR3 DNA, CDR3 protein. D genes are given only for firm matches. Clone size is not always given. Where it is, it says once, few, many or a class for expanded clones.

TRBD1	TRBV27	TRBJ2-5	few	TGTGCCAGCAGTTTCAACAGGGGCTTACCCCCAAAAGAGACCCAGTACTTC	CASSFNRGLPPKETQYF
-	TRBV28	TRBJ2-5	-	TGTGCCAGCAAGCCACCGGAGCTAGAGACCCAGTACTTC	CASKPPELETQYF
-	TRBV19	TRBJ1-1	-	TGTGCCAGTAGTGACGTGGATGGGCTGAACACTGAAGCTTTCTTT	CASSDVDGLNTEAFF
-	TRBV4-1	TRBJ2-1	-	TGCGCCAGCAGCCAGACTAACAATGAGCAGTTCTTC	CASSQTNNEQFF
TRBD1	TRBV7-9	TRBJ1-2	-	TGTGCCAGCAGCTACGGACAGGGGGGCTATGGCTACACCTTC	CASSYGQGGYGYTF
-	TRBV13	TRBJ1-1	once	TGTGCCAGCAGCTACTCCGGGACAATGAACACTGAAGCTTTCTTT	CASSYSGTMNTEAFF
TRBD1	TRBV5-6	TRBJ2-2	-	TGTGCCAGCAGCTTAGGGACAGGGGGCATCACCGGGGAGCTGTTTTTT	CASSLGTGGITGELFF
-	TRBV4-2	TRBJ2-5	-	TGTGCCAGCAGCCAAGAGGCAGGCCGAGAGACCCAGTACTTC	CASSQEAGRETQYF
TRBD1	TRBV18	TRBJ2-7	-	TGTGCCAGCTCATCCCGGGACAGGGGGCTGCAAAACTCCTACGAGCAGTACTTC	CASSSRDRGLQNSYEQYF
TRBD2	TRBV19	TRBJ2-1	-	TGTGCCAGTAGTATGACTAGCGGGGGTTTCGATGAGCAGTTCTTC	CASSMTSGGFDEQFF
-	TRBV28	TRBJ2-2	-	TGTGCCAGCAGTTTACCGGTGTTTCGTAGATTACTATTTCCCCGAAGGGGCGGGGAGCTGTTTTTT	CASSLPVFRRLLFPRRGGELFF
-	TRBV11-2	TRBJ2-5	-	TGTGCCAGCAGCTTAGGTCCGGCCCTGGCGGGGACCCAGTACTTC	CASSLGPALAGTQYF
TRBD1	TRBV28	TRBJ1-4	-	TGCGCTATAAGGGACAGGGAGGCTCCAACTAATGAAAAACTGTTTTTT	CAIRDREAPTNEKLFF
TRBD2	TRBV5-1	TRBJ2-1	many	TGCGCCAGCAGCTTGGGGGGAAGGACTAGCGGGAGCGATGAGCAGTTCTTC	CASSLGGRTSGSDEQFF
TRBD2	TRBV15	TRBJ2-7	once	TGTGCCACCAGTCAGCGGGGGGTGGACGAGCAGTACTTC	CATSQRGVDEQYF
-	TRBV5-8	TRBJ1-5	-	TGTGCCAGCAGCTTGGATCCAGGAGGTTATAGCAATCAGCCCCAGCATTTT	CASSLDPGGYSNQPQHF